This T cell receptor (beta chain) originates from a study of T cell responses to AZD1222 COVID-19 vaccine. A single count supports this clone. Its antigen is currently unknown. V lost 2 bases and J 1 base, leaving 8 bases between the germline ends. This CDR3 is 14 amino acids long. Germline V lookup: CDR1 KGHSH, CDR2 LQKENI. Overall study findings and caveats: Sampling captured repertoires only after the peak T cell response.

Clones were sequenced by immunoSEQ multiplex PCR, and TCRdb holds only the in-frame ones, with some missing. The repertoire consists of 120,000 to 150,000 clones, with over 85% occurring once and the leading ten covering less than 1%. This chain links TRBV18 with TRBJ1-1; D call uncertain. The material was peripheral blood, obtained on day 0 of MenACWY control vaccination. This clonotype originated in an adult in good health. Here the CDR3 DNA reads TGTGCCAGCTCACCAAATTCAGGGAACACTGAAGCTTTCTTT. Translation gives CASSPNSGNTEAFF.